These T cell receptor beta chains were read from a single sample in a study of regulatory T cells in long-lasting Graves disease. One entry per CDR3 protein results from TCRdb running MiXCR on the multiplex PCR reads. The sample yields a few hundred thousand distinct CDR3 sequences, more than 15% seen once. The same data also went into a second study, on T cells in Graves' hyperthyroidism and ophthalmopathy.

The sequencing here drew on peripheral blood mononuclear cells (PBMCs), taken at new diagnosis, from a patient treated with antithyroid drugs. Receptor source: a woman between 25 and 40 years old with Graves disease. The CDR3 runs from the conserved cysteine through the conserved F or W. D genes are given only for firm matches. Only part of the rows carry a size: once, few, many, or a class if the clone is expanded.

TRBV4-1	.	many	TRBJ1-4	TGCGCCAGCAGCCAAGAGCCGGGGGTGCGTGAAAAACTGTTTTTT	CASSQEPGVREKLFF
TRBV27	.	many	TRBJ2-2	TGTGCCAGCAGTTTTCCACGGGGTGGGACTGGAGCTCCCGGGGAGCTGTTTTTT	CASSFPRGGTGAPGELFF
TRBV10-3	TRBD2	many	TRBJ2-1	TGTGCCATCAGTGAGGGTTCTAGCGGGGTTGGTGAGCAGTTCTTC	CAISEGSSGVGEQFF
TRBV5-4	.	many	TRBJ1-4	TGTGCCAGCAGCTCCTCCAGGGCGGGAACTAATGAAAAACTGTTTTTT	CASSSSRAGTNEKLFF
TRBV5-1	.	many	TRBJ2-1	TGCGCCAGCAGCTTGGATGGGGTCTCCTACAATGAGCAGTTCTTC	CASSLDGVSYNEQFF
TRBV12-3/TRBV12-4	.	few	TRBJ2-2	TGTGCCAGCAGTCAGACACGACCCGGGGAGCTGTTTTTT	CASSQTRPGELFF
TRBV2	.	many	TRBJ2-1	TGTGCCAGCAGTGAAGACAGAAGCTCCTACAATGAGCAGTTCTTC	CASSEDRSSYNEQFF
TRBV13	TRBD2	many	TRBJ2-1	TGTGCCAGCAGCTTAGATGGGACTAGCGTCTCCGATGAGCAGTTCTTC	CASSLDGTSVSDEQFF
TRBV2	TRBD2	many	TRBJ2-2	TGTGCCAGCAAAGAGGCGGGGGGAACGAACACCGGGGAGCTGTTTTTT	CASKEAGGTNTGELFF
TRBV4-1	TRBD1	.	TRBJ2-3	TGCGCCAGCAGCCAGCAACAGGGGACAGATACGCAGTATTTT	CASSQQQGTDTQYF
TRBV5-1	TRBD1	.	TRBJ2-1	TGCGCCAGCAGCTTGGGACAGGGGTACAATGAGCAGTTCTTC	CASSLGQGYNEQFF
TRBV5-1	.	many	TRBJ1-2	TGCGCCAGCAGCTTGGATCCCGGGGCGAACTATGGCTACACCTTC	CASSLDPGANYGYTF
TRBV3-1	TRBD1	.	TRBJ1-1	TGTGCCAGCAGTCGTGGACAGGGGGGAATCACTGAAGCTTTCTTT	CASSRGQGGITEAFF
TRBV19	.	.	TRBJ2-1	TGTGTCAGTAGTAAGCTTGGGACCTACAATGAGCAGTTCTTC	CVSSKLGTYNEQFF
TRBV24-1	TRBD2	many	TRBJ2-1	TGTGCCACCAGTGCCTCCGAGCGGGGGGATCACAATGAGCAGTTCTTC	CATSASERGDHNEQFF
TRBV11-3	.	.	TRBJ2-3	TGTGCCAGCAGTTCCCATAGGAGGACGGTATCGGATACAGATACGCAGTATTTT	CASSSHRRTVSDTDTQYF
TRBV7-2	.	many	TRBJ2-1	TGTGCCAGCAGCTTAGAGTGGCGCAACTCCTACAATGAGCAGTTCTTC	CASSLEWRNSYNEQFF
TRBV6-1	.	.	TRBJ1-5	TGTGCCGGCAGTGAACAGGGACGGCTCAATCAGCCCCAGCATTTT	CAGSEQGRLNQPQHF
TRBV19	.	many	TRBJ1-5	TGTGCCAGTAGTATTCTGGACGTCAATCAGCCCCAGCATTTT	CASSILDVNQPQHF
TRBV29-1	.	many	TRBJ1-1	TGCAGCGTAAAAACCGGGACTCTACGGGGCACTGAAGCTTTCTTT	CSVKTGTLRGTEAFF
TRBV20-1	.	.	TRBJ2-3	TGCAGTGCTAGACAGGAGCGGACTAAGACAGATACGCAGTATTTT	CSARQERTKTDTQYF
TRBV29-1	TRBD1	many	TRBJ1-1	TGCAGCGTTGAAAGGGACACAGGGGGGACAAACACTGAAGCTTTCTTT	CSVERDTGGTNTEAFF
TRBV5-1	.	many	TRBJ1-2	TGCGCCAGCAGCGGGGCGCTTCCCTATGGCTACACCTTC	CASSGALPYGYTF
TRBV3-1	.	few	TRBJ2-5	TGTGCCAGCAGCCAAGGGGGGGCGGGAGAGACCCAGTACTTC	CASSQGGAGETQYF
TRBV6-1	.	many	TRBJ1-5	TGTGCCAGCAGATTCGACAGGTCTAATCAGCCCCAGCATTTT	CASRFDRSNQPQHF
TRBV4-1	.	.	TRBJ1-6	TGCGCCAGCAGCCAAGAGATGGGGAGAGGTAATTCACCCCTCCACTTT	CASSQEMGRGNSPLHF
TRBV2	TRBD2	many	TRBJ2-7	TGTGCCAGCAGTGAAATCGCGGGGGTCTCCTACGAGCAGTACTTC	CASSEIAGVSYEQYF
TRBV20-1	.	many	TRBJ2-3	TGCAGTGCTAGAAGGCAGGGTGGCACAGATACGCAGTATTTT	CSARRQGGTDTQYF
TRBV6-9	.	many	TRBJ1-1	TGTGCCAGCAGTTACACACCCCGGACAGCAGACACTGAAGCTTTCTTT	CASSYTPRTADTEAFF
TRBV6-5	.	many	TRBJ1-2	TGTGCCAGCAGTTACTCGTTTGTTTCAGGGGTTAATGGCTACACCTTC	CASSYSFVSGVNGYTF
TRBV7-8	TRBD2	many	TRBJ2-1	TGTGCCAGCAGCTCGTTAGCGGGAGGACGGTGGAATGAGCAGTTCTTC	CASSSLAGGRWNEQFF
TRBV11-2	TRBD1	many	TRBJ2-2	TGTGCCAGCAGCCTTGGCAGGGGGCAGGGCACCGGGGAGCTGTTTTTT	CASSLGRGQGTGELFF
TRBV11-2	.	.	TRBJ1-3	TGTGCCAGCAGCTTAGCGTCCGGGACGGTAAACACCATATATTTT	CASSLASGTVNTIYF
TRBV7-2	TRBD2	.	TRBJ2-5	TGTGCCAGCAGCACCCAAAGCGGGGGGCGGGGGACCCAGTACTTC	CASSTQSGGRGTQYF
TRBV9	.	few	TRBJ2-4	TGTGCCAGCAGCGCCCTCACGGGTAGTGAAAACATTCAGTACTTC	CASSALTGSENIQYF
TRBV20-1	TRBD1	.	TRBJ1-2	TGCAGTGCTAGACAGGGGGACTATGGCTACACCTTC	CSARQGDYGYTF
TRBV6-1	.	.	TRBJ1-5	TGTGCCAGCAGTCGAACAGGGTTTGGGCAGCCCCAGCATTTT	CASSRTGFGQPQHF
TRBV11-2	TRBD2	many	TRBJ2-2	TGTGCCAGCAGGATGAGACTAGCGGGGGATTCCGGGGAGCTGTTTTTT	CASRMRLAGDSGELFF
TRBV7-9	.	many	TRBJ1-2	TGTGCCAGCAGCTACCCCCGCGGGGAAGGCTACACCTTC	CASSYPRGEGYTF
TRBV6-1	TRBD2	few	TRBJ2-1	TGTGCCAGCAGCCTCGGGACTAGCGCCAATGAGCAGTTCTTC	CASSLGTSANEQFF
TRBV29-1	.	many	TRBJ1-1	TGCAGCGTGGATGAGGGGGAGACTGAAGCTTTCTTT	CSVDEGETEAFF
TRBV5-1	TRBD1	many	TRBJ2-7	TGCGCCAGCAGCTTGGTGGTAGGGGGCAACGAGCAGTACTTC	CASSLVVGGNEQYF
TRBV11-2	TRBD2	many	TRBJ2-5	TGTGCCAGCAGCTTCGATGTTTATGGGGGGGGGGAGACCCAGTACTTC	CASSFDVYGGGETQYF
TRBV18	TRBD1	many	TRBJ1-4	TGTGCCAGCTCACCGGACAGGTCTGGAGATGAAAAACTGTTTTTT	CASSPDRSGDEKLFF
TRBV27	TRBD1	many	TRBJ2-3	TGTGCCAGCAGGAAGGAGGTGGCCAGGGGGGATACGCAGTATTTT	CASRKEVARGDTQYF
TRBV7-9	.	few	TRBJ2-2	TGTGCCAGCAGCTTAGCTATCGGAACCGGGGAGCTGTTTTTT	CASSLAIGTGELFF
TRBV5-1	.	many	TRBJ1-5	TGCGCCAGTCCCCACGGGGGATGGAGCAATCAGCCCCAGCATTTT	CASPHGGWSNQPQHF
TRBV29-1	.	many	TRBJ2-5	TGCAGCGTGCACGTTAATGGGGCGGAGACCCAGTACTTC	CSVHVNGAETQYF
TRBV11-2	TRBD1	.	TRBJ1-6	TGTGCCAGCAGCTTACACTTCGACAGGGGGCGAAATTCACCCCTCCACTTT	CASSLHFDRGRNSPLHF
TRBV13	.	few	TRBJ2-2	TGTGCCAGCAGCCTCTCCTTAGGGTACACCGGGGAGCTGTTTTTT	CASSLSLGYTGELFF
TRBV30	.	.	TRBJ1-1	TGTGCCTGGAGTGTGGGTAACGCTGAAGCTTTCTTT	CAWSVGNAEAFF
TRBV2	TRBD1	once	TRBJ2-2	TGTGCCAGCAGAGAGAGGGGGCGGGCGAACACCGGGGAGCTGTTTTTT	CASRERGRANTGELFF
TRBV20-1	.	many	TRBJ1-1	TGCAGTGCCGGCCTGGTTGAAGCTTTCTTT	CSAGLVEAFF